Detailed here is one T cell receptor beta chain. No antigen is known for it. The PCR was carried out with 60 Vbeta primers and 13 Jbeta primers. This table comes from immunoSEQ multiplex PCR, and its TCRdb copy is limited to in-frame clones, with some not included. This sample's table has more than 40,000 clones. Unrecorded immune exposure was likely among donors, who were nominally healthy when sampled. The source of the sample is a study of cytomegalovirus exposure and HLA in healthy donors. Across the whole study: Counted in an early data release were approximately 85 million unique TCRs from HLA-typed donors. Study-wide findings and caveats: Some V segments, TRBV6-2 and TRBV6-3 among them, were indistinguishable and were therefore excluded.

This CDR3 is 15 amino acids long. Germline V gives CDR1 MNHEY, CDR2 SVGAGI. J was trimmed by 3 bases and V by 6 bases; bases with no gene match: 6. This sequence was found in a woman aged 35 to 49 in good health and CMV-seronegative. The J gene is TRBJ1-3, the V gene TRBV6-5; 9 nucleotides agree with TRBD1. The sample consisted of PBMCs. CDR3 in amino acids: CASSRTGDRGNTIYF. The CDR3 bases are TGTGCCAGCAGCCGGACAGGGGATCGTGGAAACACCATATATTTT.